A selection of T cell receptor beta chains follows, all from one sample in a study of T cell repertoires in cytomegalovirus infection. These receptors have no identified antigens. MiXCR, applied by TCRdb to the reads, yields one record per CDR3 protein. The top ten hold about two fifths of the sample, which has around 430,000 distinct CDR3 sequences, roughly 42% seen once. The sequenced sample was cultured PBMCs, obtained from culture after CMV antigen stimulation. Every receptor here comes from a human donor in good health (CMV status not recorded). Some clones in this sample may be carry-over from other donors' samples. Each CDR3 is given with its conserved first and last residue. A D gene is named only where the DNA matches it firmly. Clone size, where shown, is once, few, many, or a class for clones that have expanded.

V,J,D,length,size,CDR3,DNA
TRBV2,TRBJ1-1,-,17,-,CASSNRPPMRGGGEAFF,TGTGCCAGCAGTAACCGCCCTCCGATGAGGGGGGGAGGTGAAGCTTTCTTT
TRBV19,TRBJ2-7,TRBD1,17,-,CASSLNGQGTIGREQYF,TGTGCCAGTAGCCTAAACGGACAGGGGACCATCGGACGCGAGCAGTACTTC
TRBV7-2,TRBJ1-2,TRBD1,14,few,CASSWGQGMAGYTF,TGTGCCAGCAGCTGGGGACAGGGGATGGCTGGCTACACCTTC
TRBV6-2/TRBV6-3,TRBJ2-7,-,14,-,CASSAMTGLYEQYF,TGTGCCAGCAGTGCCATGACAGGTCTCTACGAGCAGTACTTC
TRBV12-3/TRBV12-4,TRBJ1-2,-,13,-,CASSPRVQRGYTF,TGTGCCAGCTCCCCTCGGGTCCAGAGGGGCTACACCTTC
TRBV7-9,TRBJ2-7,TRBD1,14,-,CASSLAQGADEQYF,TGTGCCAGCAGCTTAGCACAGGGGGCTGACGAGCAGTACTTC
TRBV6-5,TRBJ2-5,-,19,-,CASSYSPGHAVLAQETQYF,TGTGCCAGCAGTTACTCCCCGGGACACGCTGTTTTGGCCCAAGAGACCCAGTACTTC
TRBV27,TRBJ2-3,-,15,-,CDKRDKIPGTDTQYF,TGCGATAAAAGGGATAAAATCCCTGGCACAGATACGCAGTATTTT
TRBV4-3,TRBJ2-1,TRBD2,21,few,CASSSHPGLAALRPGGNEQFF,TGCGCCAGCAGCTCCCATCCGGGACTAGCGGCCCTTCGGCCAGGGGGCAATGAGCAGTTCTTC
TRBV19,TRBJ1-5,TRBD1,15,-,CASHGGTGDNQPQHF,TGTGCCAGTCACGGCGGGACAGGGGACAATCAGCCCCAGCATTTT
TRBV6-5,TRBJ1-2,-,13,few,CASSYEQNYGYTF,TGTGCCAGCAGTTATGAACAGAACTATGGCTACACCTTC
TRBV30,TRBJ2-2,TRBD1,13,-,CAWNRGATGELFF,TGTGCCTGGAACAGGGGGGCCACCGGGGAGCTGTTTTTT
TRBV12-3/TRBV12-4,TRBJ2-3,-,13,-,CASRLASPNTQYF,TGTGCCAGCAGGCTAGCCAGTCCTAATACGCAGTATTTT
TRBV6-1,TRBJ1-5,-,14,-,CASSGVTPNQPQHF,TGTGCCAGCAGTGGAGTGACACCCAATCAGCCCCAGCATTTT
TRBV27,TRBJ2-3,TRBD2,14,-,CASTGLAGGDTQYF,TGTGCCAGCACCGGACTAGCGGGGGGAGATACGCAGTATTTT
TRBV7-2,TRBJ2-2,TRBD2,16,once,CASRTRWTSGVGELFF,TGTGCCAGCAGGACACGTTGGACTAGCGGGGTGGGGGAGCTGTTTTTT
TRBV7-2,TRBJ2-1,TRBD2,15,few,CASSLRLAGGGEQFF,TGTGCCAGCAGCTTACGACTAGCGGGGGGCGGTGAGCAGTTCTTC
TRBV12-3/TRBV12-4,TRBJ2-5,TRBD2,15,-,CASSLGSGSGETQYF,TGTGCCAGCAGTTTAGGTAGCGGGAGCGGCGAGACCCAGTACTTC
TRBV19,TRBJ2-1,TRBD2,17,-,CASSIFTGTSAGHEQFF,TGTGCCAGTAGTATATTCACCGGGACTAGCGCCGGGCATGAGCAGTTCTTC
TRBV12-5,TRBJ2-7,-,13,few,CATVGGNSYEQYF,TGTGCCACAGTGGGGGGAAACTCCTACGAGCAGTACTTC
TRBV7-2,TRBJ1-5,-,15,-,CASSHSPGSNQPQHF,TGTGCCAGCAGTCACAGCCCAGGGAGCAATCAGCCCCAGCATTTT
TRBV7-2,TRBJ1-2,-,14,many,CASSLGSGLYGYTF,TGTGCCAGCAGCTTAGGGTCAGGGCTCTATGGCTACACCTTC
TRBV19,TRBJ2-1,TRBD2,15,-,CASSMSSGSGDEQFF,TGTGCCAGTAGTATGTCCAGCGGGAGTGGGGATGAGCAGTTCTTC
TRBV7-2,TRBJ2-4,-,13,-,CASSLRPRVFQYF,TGTGCCAGCAGCTTAAGACCCCGCGTCTTCCAGTACTTC
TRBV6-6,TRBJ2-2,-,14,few,CASSYSSMTGELFF,TGTGCCAGCAGTTACTCCAGTATGACCGGGGAGCTGTTTTTT
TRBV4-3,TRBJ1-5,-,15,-,CASSAYPGYNQPQHF,TGCGCCAGCAGCGCCTATCCTGGATACAATCAGCCCCAGCATTTT
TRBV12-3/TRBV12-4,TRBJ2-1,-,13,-,CASSHGTHNEQFF,TGTGCCAGCAGTCACGGGACTCACAATGAGCAGTTCTTC
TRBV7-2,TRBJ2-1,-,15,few,CASSIGLPSYNEQFF,TGTGCCAGCAGCATTGGTCTTCCCTCCTACAATGAGCAGTTCTTC
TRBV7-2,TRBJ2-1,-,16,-,CASSSLKGRDYNEQFF,TGTGCCAGCAGCAGCTTGAAGGGGCGGGACTACAATGAGCAGTTCTTC
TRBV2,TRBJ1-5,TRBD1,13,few,CASRDRANQPQHF,TGTGCCAGCAGGGACAGGGCTAATCAGCCCCAGCATTTT
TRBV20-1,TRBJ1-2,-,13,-,CSATAGASYGYTF,TGCAGTGCGACTGCAGGGGCTAGCTATGGCTACACCTTC
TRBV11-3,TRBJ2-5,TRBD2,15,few,CASSLTSGRGETQYF,TGTGCCAGCAGCCTTACTAGCGGGAGAGGAGAGACCCAGTACTTC
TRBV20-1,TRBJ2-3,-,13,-,CSASPRVTDTQYF,TGCAGTGCTAGTCCGCGGGTAACAGATACGCAGTATTTT
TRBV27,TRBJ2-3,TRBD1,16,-,CASSLIRDRDTDTQYF,TGTGCCAGCAGTTTAATCCGGGACAGGGACACAGATACGCAGTATTTT
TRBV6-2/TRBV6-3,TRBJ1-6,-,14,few,CASSYREWNSPLHF,TGTGCCAGCAGTTACAGGGAATGGAATTCACCCCTCCACTTT
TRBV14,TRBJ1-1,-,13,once,CASSQEIDQEAFF,TGTGCCAGCAGCCAAGAAATAGATCAGGAAGCTTTCTTT
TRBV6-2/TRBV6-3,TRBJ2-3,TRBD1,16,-,CASSYSRDRESDTQYF,TGTGCCAGCAGTTACTCGAGGGACAGGGAATCGGATACGCAGTATTTT
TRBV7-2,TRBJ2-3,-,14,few,CASSASRDPDTQYF,TGTGCCAGCAGCGCTTCTAGGGACCCAGATACGCAGTATTTT
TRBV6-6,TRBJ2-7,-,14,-,CASNRSGTAKQQYF,TGTGCCAGCAACCGATCCGGGACGGCCAAACAGCAGTACTTC
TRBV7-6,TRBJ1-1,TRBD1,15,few,CASSPTGGIQTEAFF,TGTGCCAGCAGTCCGACAGGGGGAATTCAGACTGAAGCTTTCTTT
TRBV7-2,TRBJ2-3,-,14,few,CASSLDRQVPTQYF,TGTGCCAGCAGCTTAGATCGGCAAGTCCCCACGCAGTATTTT
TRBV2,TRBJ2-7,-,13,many,CASNDQWGDEQYF,TGTGCCAGCAACGATCAATGGGGTGACGAGCAGTACTTC
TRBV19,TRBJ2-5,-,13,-,CASSLTMGETQYF,TGTGCCAGTAGCCTCACTATGGGGGAGACCCAGTACTTC
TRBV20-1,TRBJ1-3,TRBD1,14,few,CSARDWTGPGTIYF,TGCAGTGCTAGAGACTGGACAGGCCCGGGCACCATATATTTT
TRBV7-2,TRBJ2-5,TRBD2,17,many,CASSLGLAGVGQETQYF,TGTGCCAGCAGCTTAGGCCTAGCGGGAGTGGGGCAAGAGACCCAGTACTTC